Ten or more counts support the clone carrying this T cell receptor (beta chain). The antigen is not known. This entry is derived from a study of shared clonotypes between healthy human individuals. About the research overall: For every donor, three CD4 naive, three CD4 memory, two CD8 naive and one CD8 memory plates were used.

The repertoire was sequenced with immunoSEQ multiplex PCR; TCRdb's copy has only in-frame clones and lacks some. The repertoire holds almost 750,000 clones, with 72% as singletons. Germline values: CDR1 SGHTA, CDR2 FQGTGA. The CDR3 is 15 residues long. V was cut by 3 bases and J by 3 bases, with 14 bases left in between. Study conclusions and caveats: Against clonotypes common to all four donors, non-shared ones had lower generation probabilities.

Sequencing used memory CD4+ T cells sorted from blood. Subset specified: CD45RA-negative fraction. The TCR originated in a woman aged 30 to 39 in good health. V and J are TRBV7-3 and TRBJ2-5, with D possibly being TRBD2 (6 bases). CDR3 coding DNA: TGTGCCAGCAGCTTCCTCGGAGGGTTTGAAGAGACCCAGTACTTC. It yields the protein CASSFLGGFEETQYF. The full variable domain, completed using reference TRBV7-3 and TRBJ2-5, is GAGVSQTPSNKVTEKGKYVELRCDPISGHTALYWYRQSLGQGPEFLIYFQGTGAADDSGLPNDRFFAVRPEGSVSTLKIQRTERGDSAVYLCASSFLGGFEETQYFGPGTRLLVL.